The 10 T cell receptor beta chains listed next were all sequenced from one sample in a study of patients and donors after allogeneic stem cell transplantation. TCRdb re-analysed the RT-PCR reads in MiXCR, keeping a single row per CDR3 protein. The sample includes about 200,000 distinct CDR3 sequences, less than 45% of them seen just once. Sequenced: blood, either unsorted or a sorted T cell fraction (not recorded which). The source is a human donor who was either an allogeneic HSCT recipient or a stem cell or donor lymphocyte infusion donor (not recorded which). It is not recorded whose cells these are; they may come from a transplant donor.

This clonotype is medium-sized (0.01 to 0.1%) in the sample. V is TRBV9 and J is TRBJ1-2; D not certain. The CDR3 totals 13 residues. Germline loops: CDR1 SGDLS, CDR2 YYNGEE. V dropped 0 bases and J dropped 7 bases, with 10 bases sitting between them. CDR3 in amino acids: CASSVGHDFGYTF. In nucleotides, the CDR3 is TGTGCCAGCAGCGTAGGCCACGACTTTGGCTACACCTTC.

This chain connects TRBV28 to TRBJ1-1, with 8 bases identical to TRBD1. Losses at the gene ends were 7 bases for V and 1 base for J; bases not matched to a gene: 2. The CDR3 contains 13 residues. Per germline, CDR1 MDHEN and CDR2 SYDVKM. This CDR3 reads CASTGTGNTEAFF. Written as DNA, the CDR3 is TGTGCCAGCACCGGGACAGGGAACACTGAAGCTTTCTTT.

This clonotype was seen a few times. The rearrangement uses TRBV18 and TRBJ2-5, with D unresolved. The CDR3 is 15 amino acids. The ends were cut back, 3 bases at V and 2 bases at J, with 13 bases in the middle. CDR1 is KGHSH and CDR2 is LQKENI in the germline V gene. DNA for the CDR3: TGTGCCAGCTCACCTCGATGGCACAGTCAAGAGACCCAGTACTTC. Translation gives CASSPRWHSQETQYF.

The chain recombines TRBV6-2 or TRBV6-3 with TRBJ2-5, with D perhaps matching TRBD2 (5 bases). This CDR3 has 15 residues. Trimming stripped 6 bases from V and 4 bases from J, with 18 bases between. Germline V CDR1 and CDR2: MNHEY, SVGEGT. CDR3 bases: TGTGCCAGCAGATCCACTAGAACCCCCCGAGAGACCCAGTACTTC. Protein product: CASRSTRTPRETQYF.

Only a few counts were recorded for this clonotype. The chain employs TRBV12-3 or TRBV12-4 and TRBJ2-7; D call uncertain. This CDR3 contains 12 residues. V was trimmed by 3 bases and J by 3 bases, leaving 6 bases between them. The CDR3 bases are TGTGCCAGCAGTTTGGGGAACTACGAGCAGTACTTC. This encodes CASSLGNYEQYF.

This clonotype was seen a handful of times. The CDR3 sequence: CASSRRGLAGNNEQFF. The CDR3 region has the DNA TGTGCCAGCAGCAGAAGGGGACTAGCGGGGAACAATGAGCAGTTCTTC. J is TRBJ2-1 and V is TRBV9; 13 bases agree with TRBD2. From germline, CDR1 is SGDLS and CDR2 YYNGEE. The CDR3 runs 16 residues. V lost 4 bases and J lost 5; bases outside the gene matches: 6.

The CDR3 region has the DNA TGTGCCAGCAGTGCTGACCCCTCTGGAAACACCATATATTTT. Translating it yields CASSADPSGNTIYF. The chain employs TRBV28 and TRBJ1-3; D not resolved. This CDR3 is 14 amino acids long. The V and J ends lost 5 bases and 0 bases respectively, with 8 bases between them. Germline lookup yields CDR1 MDHEN and CDR2 SYDVKM.

The chain carries TRBV9 and TRBJ2-1; 13 nucleotides align to TRBD2. The germline V gene encodes CDR1 SGDLS and CDR2 YYNGEE. This CDR3 region has 16 residues. Trimming removed 3 bases from V and 5 bases from J; junction bases left unmatched: 5. The CDR3: CASSALAGGTHNEQFF. The DNA of the CDR3 is TGTGCCAGCAGCGCACTAGCGGGGGGGACCCACAATGAGCAGTTCTTC.

The rearrangement joins TRBV24-1 to TRBJ2-5; D is uncertain. Trimming took off 2 bases at V and 5 bases at J, with 14 bases between the two ends. This CDR3 spans 15 amino acids. Germline lookup yields CDR1 KGHDR and CDR2 SFDVKD. CDR3 sequence reads: CATSDSRRTDETQYF. DNA for the CDR3: TGTGCCACCAGTGATTCGAGGAGAACTGACGAGACCCAGTACTTC.

The count of this clonotype is one. V usage is TRBV9 and J usage is TRBJ1-2, with TRBD1 as a possible D gene (5 bases). The CDR3 runs to 13 residues. CDR1 is SGDLS, CDR2 YYNGEE, per germline. Trimming shortened V by 7 bases and J by 5 bases, and 15 bases separated the two germline ends. The CDR3 bases are TGTGCCAGCCGGTTCGGGGCCACATATGGCTACACCTTC. Translating gives CASRFGATYGYTF. Drawing the rest from reference TRBV9 and TRBJ1-2, the complete variable domain is DSGVTQTPKHLITATGQRVTLRCSPRSGDLSVYWYQQSLDQGLQFLIQYYNGEERAKGNILERFSAQQFPDLHSELNLSSLELGDSALYFCASRFGATYGYTFGSGTRLTVV.